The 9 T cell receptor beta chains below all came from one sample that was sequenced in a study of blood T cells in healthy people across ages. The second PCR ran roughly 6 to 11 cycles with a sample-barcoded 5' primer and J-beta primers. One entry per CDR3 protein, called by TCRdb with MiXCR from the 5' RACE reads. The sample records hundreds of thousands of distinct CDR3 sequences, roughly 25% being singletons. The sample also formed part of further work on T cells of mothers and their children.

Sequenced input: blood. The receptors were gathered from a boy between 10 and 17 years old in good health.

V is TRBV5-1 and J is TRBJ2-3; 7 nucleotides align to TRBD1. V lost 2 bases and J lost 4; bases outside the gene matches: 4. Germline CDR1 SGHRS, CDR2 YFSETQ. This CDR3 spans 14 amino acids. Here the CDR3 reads CASSFTGASDTQYF. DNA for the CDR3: TGCGCCAGCAGCTTTACAGGGGCTTCAGATACGCAGTATTTT.

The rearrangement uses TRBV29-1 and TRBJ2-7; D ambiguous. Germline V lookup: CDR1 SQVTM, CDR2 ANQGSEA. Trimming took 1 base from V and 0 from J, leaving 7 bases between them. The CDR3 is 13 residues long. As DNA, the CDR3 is TGCAGCGTTGAAGGCGAGGCCTCCTACGAGCAGTACTTC. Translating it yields CSVEGEASYEQYF.

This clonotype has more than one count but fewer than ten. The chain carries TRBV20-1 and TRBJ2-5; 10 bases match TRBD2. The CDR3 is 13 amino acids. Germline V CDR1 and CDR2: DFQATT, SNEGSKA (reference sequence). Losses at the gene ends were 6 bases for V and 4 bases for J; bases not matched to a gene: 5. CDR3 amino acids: CSAKAGGIETQYF. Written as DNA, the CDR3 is TGCAGTGCCAAAGCGGGGGGGATAGAGACCCAGTACTTC.

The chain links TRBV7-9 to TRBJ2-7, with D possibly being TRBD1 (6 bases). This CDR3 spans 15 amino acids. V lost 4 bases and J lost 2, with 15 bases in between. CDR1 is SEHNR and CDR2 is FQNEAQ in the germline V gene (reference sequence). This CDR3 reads CASSSTRQAAYEQYF. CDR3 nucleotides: TGTGCCAGCAGCTCCACAAGACAGGCTGCCTACGAGCAGTACTTC.

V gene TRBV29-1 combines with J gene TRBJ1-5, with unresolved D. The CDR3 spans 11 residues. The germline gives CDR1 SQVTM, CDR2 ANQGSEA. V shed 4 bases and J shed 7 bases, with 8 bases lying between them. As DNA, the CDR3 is TGCAGCGTTGGAGAGGAACAGCCCCAGCATTTT. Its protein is CSVGEEQPQHF.

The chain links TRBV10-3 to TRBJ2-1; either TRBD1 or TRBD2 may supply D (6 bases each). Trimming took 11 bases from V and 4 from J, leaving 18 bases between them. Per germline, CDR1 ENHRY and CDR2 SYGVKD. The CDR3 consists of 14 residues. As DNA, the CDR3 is TGTGCCTCTGACTCGGGGGCCGGGTACAATGAGCAGTTCTTC. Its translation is CASDSGAGYNEQFF.

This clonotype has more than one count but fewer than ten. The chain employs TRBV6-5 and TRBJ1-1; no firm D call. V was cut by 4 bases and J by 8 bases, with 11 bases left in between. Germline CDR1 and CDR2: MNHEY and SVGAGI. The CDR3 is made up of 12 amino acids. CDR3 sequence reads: CASSSPNLEAFF. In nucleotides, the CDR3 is TGTGCCAGCAGTTCCCCGAATTTGGAAGCTTTCTTT.

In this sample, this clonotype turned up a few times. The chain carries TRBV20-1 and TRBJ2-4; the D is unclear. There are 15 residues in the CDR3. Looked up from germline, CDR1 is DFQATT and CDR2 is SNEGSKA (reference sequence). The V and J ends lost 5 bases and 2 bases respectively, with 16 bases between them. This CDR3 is CSALEEGGSKNIQYF. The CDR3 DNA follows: TGCAGTGCTCTGGAAGAAGGCGGATCCAAAAACATTCAGTACTTC.

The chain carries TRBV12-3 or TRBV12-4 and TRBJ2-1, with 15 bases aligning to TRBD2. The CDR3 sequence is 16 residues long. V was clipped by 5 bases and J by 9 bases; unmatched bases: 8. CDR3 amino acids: CASSPRTSGRAGEQFF. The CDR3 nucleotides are TGTGCCAGCAGTCCCCGGACTAGCGGGAGGGCGGGTGAGCAGTTCTTC.